Listed below are T cell receptor beta chains from one sample, sequenced in a study of blood T cell repertoires in COVID-19. Sequencing was performed with immunoSEQ multiplex PCR; in TCRdb, only in-frame clones are kept and a portion is missing. The sample records about 35,000 clones, 83% being singletons. The sequencing sample was made of peripheral blood. These receptors all stem from a man over 45 with acute or convalescent COVID-19. Each CDR3 is given with its conserved first and last residue. Fields, in order: J gene, V gene, D gene, clone size, CDR3 DNA, CDR3 protein. D genes are given only for firm matches. Not all rows give a size; the values are once, few, many and, for expanded clones, a class.

J gene: TRBJ2-7
V gene: TRBV7-9
D gene: NA
clone size: once
CDR3 DNA: TGTGCCAGCAGCTTTGGGCAGGCCCCCTACGAGCAGTACTTC
CDR3 protein: CASSFGQAPYEQYF

J gene: TRBJ2-3
V gene: TRBV27
D gene: NA
clone size: NA
CDR3 DNA: TGTGCCAGCAGTTTGTTAGGTCAGGCAGATACGCAGTATTTT
CDR3 protein: CASSLLGQADTQYF

J gene: TRBJ2-7
V gene: TRBV9
D gene: TRBD2
clone size: NA
CDR3 DNA: TGTGCCAGCAGCCTAGGGGGGCGGGAGGGCCAAGAGCAGTACTTC
CDR3 protein: CASSLGGREGQEQYF

J gene: TRBJ2-3
V gene: TRBV7-3
D gene: TRBD2
clone size: NA
CDR3 DNA: TGTGCCAGCAGCTCTAGCGGGGGGGCAGATACGCAGTATTTT
CDR3 protein: CASSSSGGADTQYF

J gene: TRBJ2-1
V gene: TRBV19
D gene: TRBD2
clone size: NA
CDR3 DNA: TGTGCCAGTAGTATAGGCTCCGGACTAGCGTATGAGCAGTTCTTC
CDR3 protein: CASSIGSGLAYEQFF

J gene: TRBJ2-5
V gene: TRBV9
D gene: NA
clone size: NA
CDR3 DNA: TGTGCCAGCCCCCGGGGTGCGGAGACCCAGTACTTC
CDR3 protein: CASPRGAETQYF

J gene: TRBJ2-1
V gene: TRBV6-5
D gene: NA
clone size: NA
CDR3 DNA: TGTGCCAGCAGAGGGGGTAATGAGCAGTTCTTC
CDR3 protein: CASRGGNEQFF

J gene: TRBJ2-7
V gene: TRBV2
D gene: TRBD1
clone size: NA
CDR3 DNA: TGTGCCAGCAGTGGCCGGGACAGGGGATCAGACGAGCAGTACTTC
CDR3 protein: CASSGRDRGSDEQYF

J gene: TRBJ2-6
V gene: TRBV5-1
D gene: TRBD1
clone size: NA
CDR3 DNA: TGCGCCAGCAGCTTAACAGGGGGCCCGTCTGGGGCCAACGTCCTGACTTTC
CDR3 protein: CASSLTGGPSGANVLTF

J gene: TRBJ2-7
V gene: TRBV5-4
D gene: NA
clone size: NA
CDR3 DNA: TGTGCCAGCAGCTTGGTGACAGGTCCTGAGCAGTACTTC
CDR3 protein: CASSLVTGPEQYF

J gene: TRBJ1-2
V gene: TRBV19
D gene: NA
clone size: once
CDR3 DNA: TGTGCCAGTAGTATTGGGCAGATCTATGGCTACACCTTC
CDR3 protein: CASSIGQIYGYTF

J gene: TRBJ1-1
V gene: TRBV3-1/TRBV3-2
D gene: TRBD1
clone size: NA
CDR3 DNA: TGTGCCAGCAGCCTGAGGACAGGGCGAACTGAAGCTTTCTTT
CDR3 protein: CASSLRTGRTEAFF

J gene: TRBJ1-2
V gene: TRBV24-1
D gene: TRBD1
clone size: NA
CDR3 DNA: TGTGCCACCGAAGGTTTTGACAGGGGGCTAAACTATGGCTACACCTTC
CDR3 protein: CATEGFDRGLNYGYTF

J gene: TRBJ1-2
V gene: TRBV15
D gene: TRBD1
clone size: NA
CDR3 DNA: TGTGCCACCAGCAGAGGACAGGGACAGGGCCCCGGGGGCTACACCTTC
CDR3 protein: CATSRGQGQGPGGYTF

J gene: TRBJ1-2
V gene: TRBV7-9
D gene: NA
clone size: NA
CDR3 DNA: TGTGCCAGCAGCTACCCGTCGGGGAGGGCTAACTATGGCTACACCTTC
CDR3 protein: CASSYPSGRANYGYTF

J gene: TRBJ2-7
V gene: TRBV7-2
D gene: TRBD2
clone size: NA
CDR3 DNA: TGTGCCAGCAGCTTAGCGACGGCTAGCGGGAGGGCGAGAGAGCAGTACTTC
CDR3 protein: CASSLATASGRAREQYF

J gene: TRBJ1-4
V gene: TRBV19
D gene: NA
clone size: NA
CDR3 DNA: TGTGCCAGTAGTACCTCCGACAGAAGTGAAAAACTGTTTTTT
CDR3 protein: CASSTSDRSEKLFF

J gene: TRBJ1-6
V gene: TRBV15
D gene: NA
clone size: NA
CDR3 DNA: TGTGCCACCAGCAGAGATAAGCAGGGGACCTATAATTCACCCCTCCACTTT
CDR3 protein: CATSRDKQGTYNSPLHF

J gene: TRBJ2-7
V gene: TRBV20-1
D gene: NA
clone size: NA
CDR3 DNA: TGCAGTGCTAGACATTCCTACGAGCAGTACTTC
CDR3 protein: CSARHSYEQYF

J gene: TRBJ1-4
V gene: TRBV11-2
D gene: NA
clone size: NA
CDR3 DNA: TGTGCCAGCAGCTTAGGGGGGCAGGGTGGTGAAAAACTGTTTTTT
CDR3 protein: CASSLGGQGGEKLFF

J gene: TRBJ2-3
V gene: TRBV2
D gene: TRBD1
clone size: NA
CDR3 DNA: TGTGCCAGCAGAGACGGACAGGTAGTCACAGATACGCAGTATTTT
CDR3 protein: CASRDGQVVTDTQYF

J gene: TRBJ1-2
V gene: TRBV28
D gene: TRBD1
clone size: NA
CDR3 DNA: TGTGCCAGCAGTCCCCCGGACAGGGACGATGGCTACACCTTC
CDR3 protein: CASSPPDRDDGYTF

J gene: TRBJ2-2
V gene: TRBV19
D gene: TRBD1
clone size: few
CDR3 DNA: TGTGCCAGTACCAATACACAGGGGGCGAACACCGGGGAGCTGTTTTTT
CDR3 protein: CASTNTQGANTGELFF

J gene: TRBJ1-2
V gene: TRBV27
D gene: NA
clone size: NA
CDR3 DNA: TGTGCCAGCAGTTTTAACAGTAACTATGGCTACACCTTC
CDR3 protein: CASSFNSNYGYTF

J gene: TRBJ1-2
V gene: TRBV6-5
D gene: NA
clone size: NA
CDR3 DNA: TGTGCCAGCACCTCTCGCCCAACAGGGTTAGTTGGCTACACCTTC
CDR3 protein: CASTSRPTGLVGYTF

J gene: TRBJ2-7
V gene: TRBV5-5
D gene: NA
clone size: once
CDR3 DNA: TGTGCCAGCAGCTTGGGGGGCTACTCCTACGAGCAGTACTTC
CDR3 protein: CASSLGGYSYEQYF

J gene: TRBJ2-3
V gene: TRBV7-9
D gene: NA
clone size: NA
CDR3 DNA: TGTGCCAGCAGCTTAGGGGGGGGCGGAGATACGCAGTATTTT
CDR3 protein: CASSLGGGGDTQYF

J gene: TRBJ2-1
V gene: TRBV9
D gene: TRBD2
clone size: NA
CDR3 DNA: TGTGCCAGCAGCGTTAGCGGGGACTTATACAATGAGCAGTTCTTC
CDR3 protein: CASSVSGDLYNEQFF